This TCR beta chain was documented in a study of radiation and T cells in renal cell carcinoma. Notes on the study in general: Tumor samples were small regions of roughly 1 g. In nephrectomy-only tumors, top 100 clonotypes averaged roughly 43%, versus around 50% irradiated. Dominant CDR3 motifs occupied more repertoire in irradiated than control tumors.

This clone has only a few counts. Its target is unknown. The CDR3 length is 13 residues. Germline CDR1 is SGHRS and CDR2 is YFSETQ. Trimming took off 1 base at V and 5 bases at J, with 9 bases between the two ends. Treatment here: treatment-naive control, cytoreductive nephrectomy. The patient's renal cell carcinoma had clear cell pathology. Repertoires were generated with immunoSEQ multiplex PCR, while TCRdb's copy carries only in-frame clones and drops some. The sample includes some 25,000 clones, 55% to 75% of them seen just once. The sequenced sample was tumor tissue, obtained from a patient whose treatment was nephrectomy without radiotherapy. The V and J genes are TRBV5-1 and TRBJ1-1; maybe TRBD1 (6 bases). This receptor was taken from a man aged 40-49 years with renal cell carcinoma. The CDR3 is CASSLQGRTEAFF. The DNA for the CDR3 is TGCGCCAGCAGCTTGCAGGGGCGGACTGAAGCTTTCTTT.